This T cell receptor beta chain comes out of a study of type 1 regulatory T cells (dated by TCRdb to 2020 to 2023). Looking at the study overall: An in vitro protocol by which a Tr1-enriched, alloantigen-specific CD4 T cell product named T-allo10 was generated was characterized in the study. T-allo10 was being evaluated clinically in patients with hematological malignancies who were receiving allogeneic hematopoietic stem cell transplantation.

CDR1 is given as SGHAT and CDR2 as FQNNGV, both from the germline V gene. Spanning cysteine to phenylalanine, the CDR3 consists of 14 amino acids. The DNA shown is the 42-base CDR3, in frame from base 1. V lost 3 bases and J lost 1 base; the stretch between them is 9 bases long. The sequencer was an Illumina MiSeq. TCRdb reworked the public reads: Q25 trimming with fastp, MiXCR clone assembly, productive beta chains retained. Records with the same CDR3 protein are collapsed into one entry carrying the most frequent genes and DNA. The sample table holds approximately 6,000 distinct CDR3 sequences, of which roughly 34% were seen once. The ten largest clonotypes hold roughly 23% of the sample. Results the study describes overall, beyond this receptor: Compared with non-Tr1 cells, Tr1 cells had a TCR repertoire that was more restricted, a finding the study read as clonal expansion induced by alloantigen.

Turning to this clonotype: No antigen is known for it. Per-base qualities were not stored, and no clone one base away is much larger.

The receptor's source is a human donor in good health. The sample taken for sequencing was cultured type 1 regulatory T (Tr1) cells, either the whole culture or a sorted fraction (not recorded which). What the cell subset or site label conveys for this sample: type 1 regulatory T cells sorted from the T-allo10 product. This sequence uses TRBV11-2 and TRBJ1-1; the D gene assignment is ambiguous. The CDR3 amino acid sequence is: CASSLGGGNTEAFF. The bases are TGTGCCAGCAGCTTGGGCGGCGGGAACACTGAAGCTTTCTTT.